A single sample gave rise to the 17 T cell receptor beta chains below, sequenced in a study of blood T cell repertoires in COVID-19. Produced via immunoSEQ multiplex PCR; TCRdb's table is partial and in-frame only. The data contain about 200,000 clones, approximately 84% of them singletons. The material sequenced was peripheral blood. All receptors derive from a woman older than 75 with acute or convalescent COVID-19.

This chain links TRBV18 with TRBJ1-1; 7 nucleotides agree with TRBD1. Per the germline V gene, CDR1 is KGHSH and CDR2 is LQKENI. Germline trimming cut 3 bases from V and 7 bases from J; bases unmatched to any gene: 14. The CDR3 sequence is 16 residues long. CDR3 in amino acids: CASSPSPLRQGVEAFF. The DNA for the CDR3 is TGTGCCAGCTCACCTTCACCCTTGAGACAGGGTGTTGAAGCTTTCTTT.

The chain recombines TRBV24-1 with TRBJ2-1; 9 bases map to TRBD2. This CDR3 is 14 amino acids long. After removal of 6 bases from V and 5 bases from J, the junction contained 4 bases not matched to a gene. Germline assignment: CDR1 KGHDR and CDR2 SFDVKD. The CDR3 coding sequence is TGTGCCACCAGTAGGCTAGCGGGAAACAATGAGCAGTTCTTC. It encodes CATSRLAGNNEQFF.

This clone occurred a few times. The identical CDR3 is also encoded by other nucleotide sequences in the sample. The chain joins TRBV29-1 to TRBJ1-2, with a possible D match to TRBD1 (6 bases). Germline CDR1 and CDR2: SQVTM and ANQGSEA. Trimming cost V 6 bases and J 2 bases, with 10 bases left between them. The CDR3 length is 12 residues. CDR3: CSVGTGNYGYTF. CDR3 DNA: TGCAGCGTGGGAACAGGGAACTATGGCTACACCTTC. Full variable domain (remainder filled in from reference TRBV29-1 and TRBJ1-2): SAVISQKPSRDICQRGTSLTIQCQVDSQVTMMFWYRQQPGQSLTLIATANQGSEATYESGFVIDKFPISRPNLTFSTLTVSNMSPEDSSIYLCSVGTGNYGYTFGSGTRLTVV.

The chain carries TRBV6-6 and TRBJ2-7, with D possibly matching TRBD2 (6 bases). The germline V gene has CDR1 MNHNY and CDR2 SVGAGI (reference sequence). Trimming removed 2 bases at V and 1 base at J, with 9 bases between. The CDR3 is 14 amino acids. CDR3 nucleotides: TGTGCCAGCAGTTACGGAGGGACTTCCTACGAGCAGTACTTC. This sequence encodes CASSYGGTSYEQYF.

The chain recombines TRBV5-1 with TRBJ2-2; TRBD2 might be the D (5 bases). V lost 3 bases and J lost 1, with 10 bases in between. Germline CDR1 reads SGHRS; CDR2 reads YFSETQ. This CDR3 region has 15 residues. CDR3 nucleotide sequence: TGCGCCAGCAGCTCCTTCAGCGGGAACACCGGGGAGCTGTTTTTT. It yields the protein CASSSFSGNTGELFF.

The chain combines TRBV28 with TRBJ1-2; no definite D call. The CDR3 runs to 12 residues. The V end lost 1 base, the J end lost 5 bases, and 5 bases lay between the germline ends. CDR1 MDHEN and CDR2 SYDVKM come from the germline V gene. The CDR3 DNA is TGTGCCAGCAGTTTATCCCAGTATGGCTACACCTTC. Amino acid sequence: CASSLSQYGYTF.

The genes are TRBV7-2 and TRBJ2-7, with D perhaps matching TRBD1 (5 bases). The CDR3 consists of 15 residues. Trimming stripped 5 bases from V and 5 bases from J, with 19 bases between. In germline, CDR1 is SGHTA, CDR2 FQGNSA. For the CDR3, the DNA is TGTGCCAGCAGCCCTCAGGGCCTCCCGAACCACGAGCAGTACTTC. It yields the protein CASSPQGLPNHEQYF.

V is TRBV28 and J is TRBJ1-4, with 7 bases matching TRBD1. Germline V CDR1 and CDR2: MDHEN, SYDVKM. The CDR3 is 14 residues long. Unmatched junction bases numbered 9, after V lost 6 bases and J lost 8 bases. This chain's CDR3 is CASRTDRVGEKLFF. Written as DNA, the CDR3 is TGTGCCAGCAGGACCGACAGGGTTGGAGAAAAACTGTTTTTT.

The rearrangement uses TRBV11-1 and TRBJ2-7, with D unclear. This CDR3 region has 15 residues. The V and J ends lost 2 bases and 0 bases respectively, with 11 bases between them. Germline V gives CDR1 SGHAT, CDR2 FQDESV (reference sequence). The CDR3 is CASSLNRDTSYEQYF. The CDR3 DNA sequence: TGTGCCAGCAGCTTAAATCGAGATACCTCCTACGAGCAGTACTTC.

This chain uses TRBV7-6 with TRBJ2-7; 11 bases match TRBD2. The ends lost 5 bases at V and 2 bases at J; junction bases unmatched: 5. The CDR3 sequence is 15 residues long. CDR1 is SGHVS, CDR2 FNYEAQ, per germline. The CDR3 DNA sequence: TGTGCCAGCAGCCTATCTAGCGGGGGGACCTACGAGCAGTACTTC. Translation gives CASSLSSGGTYEQYF.

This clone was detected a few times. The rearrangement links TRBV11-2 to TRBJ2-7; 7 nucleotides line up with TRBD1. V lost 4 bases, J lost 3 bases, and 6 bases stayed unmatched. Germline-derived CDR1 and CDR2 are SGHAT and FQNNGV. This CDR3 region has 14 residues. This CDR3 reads CASSSRQGYYEQYF. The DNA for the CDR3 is TGTGCCAGCAGCTCCCGACAGGGTTACTACGAGCAGTACTTC. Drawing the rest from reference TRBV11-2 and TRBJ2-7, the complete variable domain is EAGVAQSPRYKIIEKRQSVAFWCNPISGHATLYWYQQILGQGPKLLIQFQNNGVVDDSQLPKDRFSAERLKGVDSTLKIQPAKLEDSAVYLCASSSRQGYYEQYFGPGTRLTVT.

The CDR3 loop reads CASSPPDRGDYTF. For the CDR3, the DNA is TGTGCCAGCAGTCCCCCAGACAGGGGGGACTACACCTTC. The V and J genes are TRBV5-4 and TRBJ1-2; 9 bases agree with TRBD1. The CDR3 is made up of 13 amino acids. Germline V CDR1 and CDR2: SGHNT, YYREEE (reference sequence). Germline trimming cut 5 bases from V and 10 bases from J; bases unmatched to any gene: 9.

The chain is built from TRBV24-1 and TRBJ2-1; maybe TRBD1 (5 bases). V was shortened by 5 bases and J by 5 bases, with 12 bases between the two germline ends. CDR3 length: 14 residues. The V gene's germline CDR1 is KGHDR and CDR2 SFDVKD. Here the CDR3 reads CATSGRQGNNEQFF. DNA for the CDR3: TGTGCCACCAGTGGTCGGCAGGGAAACAATGAGCAGTTCTTC.

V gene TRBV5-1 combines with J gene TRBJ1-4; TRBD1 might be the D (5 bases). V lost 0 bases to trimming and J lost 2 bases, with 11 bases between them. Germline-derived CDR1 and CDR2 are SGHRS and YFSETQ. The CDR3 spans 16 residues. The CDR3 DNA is TGCGCCAGCAGCTTGGCCGGGGGGAGTACTAATGAAAAACTGTTTTTT. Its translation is CASSLAGGSTNEKLFF.

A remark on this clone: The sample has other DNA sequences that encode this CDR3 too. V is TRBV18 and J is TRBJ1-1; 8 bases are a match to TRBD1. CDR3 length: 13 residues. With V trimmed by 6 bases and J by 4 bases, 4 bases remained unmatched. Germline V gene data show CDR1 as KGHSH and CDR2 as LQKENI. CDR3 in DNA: TGTGCCAGCTCGCCGCAGGGGGCCACTGAAGCTTTCTTT. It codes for CASSPQGATEAFF. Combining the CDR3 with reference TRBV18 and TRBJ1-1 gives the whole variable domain NAGVMQNPRHLVRRRGQEARLRCSPMKGHSHVYWYRQLPEEGLKFMVYLQKENIIDESGMPKERFSAEFPKEGPSILRIQQVVRGDSAAYFCASSPQGATEAFFGQGTRLTVV.

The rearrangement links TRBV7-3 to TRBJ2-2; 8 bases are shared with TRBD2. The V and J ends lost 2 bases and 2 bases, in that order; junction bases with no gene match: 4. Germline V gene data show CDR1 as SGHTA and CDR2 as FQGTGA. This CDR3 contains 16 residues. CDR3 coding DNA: TGTGCCAGCAGCTTAGTGGCGGGGGGCAACACCGGGGAGCTGTTTTTT. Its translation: CASSLVAGGNTGELFF.

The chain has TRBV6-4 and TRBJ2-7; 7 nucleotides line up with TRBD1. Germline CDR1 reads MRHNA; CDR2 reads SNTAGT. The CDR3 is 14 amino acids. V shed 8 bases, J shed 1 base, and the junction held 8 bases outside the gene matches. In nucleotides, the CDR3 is TGTGCCAGCCCCCGTGGACAGGAATCCTACGAGCAGTACTTC. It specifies CASPRGQESYEQYF.